This T cell receptor (beta chain) was recovered during a study of cytomegalovirus exposure and HLA in healthy donors. Study-wide background: Of all 400 or so donors who were genotyped, 80% to 85% belonged to the Caucasian-associated ancestry cluster.

Study outcomes and limitations: V- and J-gene trimming in TCR beta was tied to a missense DCLRE1C variant by an analysis performed later.

CDR3 length: 16 amino acids. J gave up 11 bases and V 7 bases, and 18 bases lay outside the gene matches. Germline CDR1 SGHVS, CDR2 FQNEAQ. The PCR contained 60 Vbeta and 13 Jbeta primers. Some clones are missing from TCRdb's copy, which holds only in-frame ones; the method was immunoSEQ multiplex PCR. The profile covers under 200,000 clones, with 70% to 80% appearing a single time and about 0.69% taken by the ten largest. As for this clone: Its antigen is unidentified.

The sample comprised PBMCs. The chain couples TRBV7-8 to TRBJ1-4; 8 nucleotides line up with TRBD1. The clonotype was recovered from a female donor in good health and CMV-seronegative. CDR3 residues: CASKLSRGRGSGKLFF. Written as DNA, the CDR3 is TGTGCCAGCAAATTAAGCAGGGGGCGCGGGTCGGGCAAACTGTTTTTT.